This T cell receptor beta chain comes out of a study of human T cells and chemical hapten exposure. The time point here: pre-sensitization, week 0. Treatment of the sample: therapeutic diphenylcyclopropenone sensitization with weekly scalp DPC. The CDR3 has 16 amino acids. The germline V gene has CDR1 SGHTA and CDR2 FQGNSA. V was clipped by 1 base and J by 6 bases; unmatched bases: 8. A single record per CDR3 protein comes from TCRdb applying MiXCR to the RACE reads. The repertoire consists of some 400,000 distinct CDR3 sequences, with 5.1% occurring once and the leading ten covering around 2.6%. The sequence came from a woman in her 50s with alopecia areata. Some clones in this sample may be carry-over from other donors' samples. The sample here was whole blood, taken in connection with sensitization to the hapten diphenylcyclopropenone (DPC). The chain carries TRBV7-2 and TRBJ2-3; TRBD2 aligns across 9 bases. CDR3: CASSLVGTSFSDTQYF. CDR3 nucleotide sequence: TGTGCCAGCAGCTTAGTGGGGACTAGCTTTTCTGATACGCAGTATTTT.